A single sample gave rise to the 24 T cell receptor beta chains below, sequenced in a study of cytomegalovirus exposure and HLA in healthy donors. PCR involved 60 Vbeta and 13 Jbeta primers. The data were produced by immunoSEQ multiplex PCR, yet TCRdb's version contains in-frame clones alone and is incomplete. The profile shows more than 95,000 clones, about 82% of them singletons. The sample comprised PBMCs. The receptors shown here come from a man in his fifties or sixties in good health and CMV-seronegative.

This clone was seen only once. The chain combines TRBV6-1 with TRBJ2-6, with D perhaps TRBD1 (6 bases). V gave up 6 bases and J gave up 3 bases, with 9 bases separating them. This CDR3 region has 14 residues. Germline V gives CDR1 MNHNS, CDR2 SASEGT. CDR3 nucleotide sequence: TGTGCCAGCAGACAGGGATTTGGGGCCAACGTCCTGACTTTC. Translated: CASRQGFGANVLTF.

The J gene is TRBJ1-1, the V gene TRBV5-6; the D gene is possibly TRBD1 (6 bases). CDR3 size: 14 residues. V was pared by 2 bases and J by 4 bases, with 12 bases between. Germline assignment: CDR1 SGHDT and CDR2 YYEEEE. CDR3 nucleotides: TGTGCCAGCAGCTTCGGACAGTGGGGCACTGAAGCTTTCTTT. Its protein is CASSFGQWGTEAFF.

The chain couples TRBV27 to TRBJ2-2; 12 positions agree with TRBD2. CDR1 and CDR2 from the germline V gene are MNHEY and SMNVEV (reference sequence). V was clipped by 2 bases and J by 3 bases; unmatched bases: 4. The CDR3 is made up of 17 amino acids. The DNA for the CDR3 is TGTGCCAGCAGTTTACTAGCGGGGGGGCCTCACACCGGGGAGCTGTTTTTT. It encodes CASSLLAGGPHTGELFF.

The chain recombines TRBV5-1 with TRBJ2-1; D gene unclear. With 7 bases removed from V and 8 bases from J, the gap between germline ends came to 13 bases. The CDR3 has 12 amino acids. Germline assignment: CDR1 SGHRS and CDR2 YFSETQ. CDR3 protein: CASRLIEDEQFF. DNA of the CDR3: TGCGCCAGCCGGCTTATCGAGGATGAGCAGTTCTTC.

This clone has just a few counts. Written as DNA, the CDR3 is TGTGCCAGCAGCCTAGGACAGGCGCGCTATGGCTACACCTTC. It translates to CASSLGQARYGYTF. The rearrangement joins TRBV5-6 to TRBJ1-2; 7 nucleotides line up with TRBD1. The CDR3 is 14 amino acids. From germline, CDR1 is SGHDT and CDR2 YYEEEE. After removal of 4 bases from V and 4 bases from J, the junction contained 7 bases not matched to a gene.

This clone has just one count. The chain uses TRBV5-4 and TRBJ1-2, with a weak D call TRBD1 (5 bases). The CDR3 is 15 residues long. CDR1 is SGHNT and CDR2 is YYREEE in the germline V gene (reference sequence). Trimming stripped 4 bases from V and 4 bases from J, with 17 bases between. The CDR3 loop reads CASSAEPRTTYGYTF. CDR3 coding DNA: TGTGCCAGCAGCGCCGAACCCCGGACAACCTATGGCTACACCTTC.

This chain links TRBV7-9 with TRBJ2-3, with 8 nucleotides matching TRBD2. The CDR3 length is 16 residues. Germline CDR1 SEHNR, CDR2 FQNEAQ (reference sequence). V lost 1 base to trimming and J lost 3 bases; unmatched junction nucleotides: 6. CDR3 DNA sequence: TGTGCCAGCAGCTTAGACGGAGCGGGGGATACAGATACGCAGTATTTT. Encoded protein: CASSLDGAGDTDTQYF.

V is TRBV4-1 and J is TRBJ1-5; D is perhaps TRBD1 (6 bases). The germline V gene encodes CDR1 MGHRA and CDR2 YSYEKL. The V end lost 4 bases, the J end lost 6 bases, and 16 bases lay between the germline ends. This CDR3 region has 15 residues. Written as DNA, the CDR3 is TGCGCCAGCAGCCGCACAGGGCTAGTAAGTCAGCCCCAGCATTTT. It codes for CASSRTGLVSQPQHF.

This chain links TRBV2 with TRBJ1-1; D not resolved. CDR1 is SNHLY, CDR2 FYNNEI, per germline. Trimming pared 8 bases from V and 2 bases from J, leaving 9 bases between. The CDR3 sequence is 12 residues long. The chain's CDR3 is CASRVSNTEAFF. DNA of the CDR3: TGTGCCAGCCGGGTCTCTAACACTGAAGCTTTCTTT.

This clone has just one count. CDR3 coding DNA: TGCGCCAGCAGCCAGATGGGGCGGAGAGTTCAAGAGACCCAGTACTTC. Its protein product is CASSQMGRRVQETQYF. V gene TRBV5-1 combines with J gene TRBJ2-5, with D possibly being TRBD1 (5 bases). V was clipped by 4 bases and J by 2 bases, with 18 bases between them. The CDR3 spans 16 residues. The germline CDR1 and CDR2 sequences are SGHRS and YFSETQ.

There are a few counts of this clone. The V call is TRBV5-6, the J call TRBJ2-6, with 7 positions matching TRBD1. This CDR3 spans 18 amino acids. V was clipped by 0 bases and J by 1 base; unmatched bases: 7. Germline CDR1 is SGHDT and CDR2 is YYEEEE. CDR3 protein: CASSLGPGTASGANVLTF. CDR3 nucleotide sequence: TGTGCCAGCAGCTTGGGCCCCGGGACAGCTTCTGGGGCCAACGTCCTGACTTTC.

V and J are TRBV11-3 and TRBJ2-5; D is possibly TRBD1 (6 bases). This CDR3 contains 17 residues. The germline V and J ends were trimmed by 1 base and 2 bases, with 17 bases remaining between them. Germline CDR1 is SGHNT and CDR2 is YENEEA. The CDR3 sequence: CASSLAGWGREQETQYF. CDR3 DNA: TGTGCCAGCAGCTTAGCGGGGTGGGGGCGCGAACAAGAGACCCAGTACTTC.

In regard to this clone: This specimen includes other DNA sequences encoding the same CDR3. This chain's CDR3 is CASKLAGFYEQYV. The CDR3 nucleotides read TGTGCCAGCAAACTTGCGGGCTTCTACGAGCAGTACGTC. V is TRBV2 and J is TRBJ2-7; D may be TRBD2 (5 bases). CDR3 length: 13 amino acids. V was cut by 7 bases and J by 3 bases, with 13 bases left in between. Per the germline V gene, CDR1 is SNHLY and CDR2 is FYNNEI.

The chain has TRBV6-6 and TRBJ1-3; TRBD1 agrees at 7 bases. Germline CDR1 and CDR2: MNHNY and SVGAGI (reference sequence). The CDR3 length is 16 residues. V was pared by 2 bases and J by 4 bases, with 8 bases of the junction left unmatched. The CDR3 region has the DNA TGTGCCAGCAGTTACGGAACCGGGACAGTGGGAAACACCATATATTTT. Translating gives CASSYGTGTVGNTIYF.

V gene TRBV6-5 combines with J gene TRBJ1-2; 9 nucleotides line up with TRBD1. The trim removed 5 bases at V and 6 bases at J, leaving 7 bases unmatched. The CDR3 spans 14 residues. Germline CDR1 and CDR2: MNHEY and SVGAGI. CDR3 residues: CASSRQGGFDGYTF. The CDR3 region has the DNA TGTGCCAGCAGTCGACAGGGGGGTTTCGATGGCTACACCTTC.

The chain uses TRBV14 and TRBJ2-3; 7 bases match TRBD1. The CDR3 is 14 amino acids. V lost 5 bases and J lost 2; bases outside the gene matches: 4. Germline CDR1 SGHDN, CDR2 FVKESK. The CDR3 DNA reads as TGTGCCAGCAGCTTGGGACAGTTCACAGATACGCAGTATTTT. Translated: CASSLGQFTDTQYF.

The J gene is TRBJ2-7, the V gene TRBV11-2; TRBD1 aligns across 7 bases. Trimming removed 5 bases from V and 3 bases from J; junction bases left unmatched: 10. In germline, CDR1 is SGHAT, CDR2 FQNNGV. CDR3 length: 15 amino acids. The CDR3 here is CASSPFGTVGYEQYF. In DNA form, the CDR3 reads TGTGCCAGCAGCCCCTTTGGGACAGTTGGCTACGAGCAGTACTTC.

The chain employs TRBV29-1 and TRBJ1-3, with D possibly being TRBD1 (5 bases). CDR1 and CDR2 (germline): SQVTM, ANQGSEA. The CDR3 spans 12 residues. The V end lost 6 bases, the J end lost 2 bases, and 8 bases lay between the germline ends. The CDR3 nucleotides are TGCAGCGTACAGGAGACTGGAAACACCATATATTTT. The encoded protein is CSVQETGNTIYF.

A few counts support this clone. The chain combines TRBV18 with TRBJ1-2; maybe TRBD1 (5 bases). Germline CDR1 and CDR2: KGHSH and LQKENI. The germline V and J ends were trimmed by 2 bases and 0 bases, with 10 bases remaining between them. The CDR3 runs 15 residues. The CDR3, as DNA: TGTGCCAGCTCACCAGGGGGAGGTCCTAACTATGGCTACACCTTC. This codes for CASSPGGGPNYGYTF.

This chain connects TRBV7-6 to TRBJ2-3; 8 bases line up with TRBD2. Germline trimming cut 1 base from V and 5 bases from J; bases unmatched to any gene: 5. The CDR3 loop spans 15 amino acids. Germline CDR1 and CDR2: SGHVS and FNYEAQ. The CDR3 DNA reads TGTGCCAGCAGCTTAGGGCTAGCGGGTAGAGATACGCAGTATTTT. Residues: CASSLGLAGRDTQYF.

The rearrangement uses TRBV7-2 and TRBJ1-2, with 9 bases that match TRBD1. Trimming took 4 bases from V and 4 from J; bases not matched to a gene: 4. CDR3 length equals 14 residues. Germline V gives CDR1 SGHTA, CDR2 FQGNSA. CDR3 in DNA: TGTGCCAGCAGCTCGGGACAGGGCATCTATGGCTACACCTTC. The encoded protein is CASSSGQGIYGYTF.

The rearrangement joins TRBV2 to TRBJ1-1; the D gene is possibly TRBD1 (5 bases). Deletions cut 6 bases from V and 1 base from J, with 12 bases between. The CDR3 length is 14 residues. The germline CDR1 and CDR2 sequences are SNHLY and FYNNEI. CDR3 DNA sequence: TGTGCCAGCAGCAGGGCAGGTGGGAACACTGAAGCTTTCTTT. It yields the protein CASSRAGGNTEAFF.

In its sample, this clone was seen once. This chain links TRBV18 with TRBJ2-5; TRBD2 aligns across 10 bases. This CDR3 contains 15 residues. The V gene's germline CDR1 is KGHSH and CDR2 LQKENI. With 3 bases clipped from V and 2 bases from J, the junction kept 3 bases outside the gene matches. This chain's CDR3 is CASSPRTSGQETQYF. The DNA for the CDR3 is TGTGCCAGCTCACCCCGGACTAGCGGACAAGAGACCCAGTACTTC.

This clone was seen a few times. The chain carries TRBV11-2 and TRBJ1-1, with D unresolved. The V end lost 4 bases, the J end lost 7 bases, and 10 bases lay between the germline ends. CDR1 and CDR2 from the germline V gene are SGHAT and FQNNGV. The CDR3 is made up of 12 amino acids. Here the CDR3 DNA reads TGTGCCAGCAGCTACCGGGGAGGTGAAGCTTTCTTT. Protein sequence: CASSYRGGEAFF.